What follows are 19 T cell receptor beta chains derived from one specimen sequenced in a study of blood T cell repertoires in COVID-19. The protocol was immunoSEQ multiplex PCR, while the TCRdb copy is restricted to in-frame clones and leaves out a portion. The sample shows approximately 37,000 clones, around 83% of them seen only once. Sequencing input: peripheral blood. The receptors stem from a man aged 55 to 69 with active or convalescent COVID-19.

CDR3 sequence (DNA): TGCGCCAGCAGCTTGGAAAGGAGTAATGAAAAACTGTTTTTT. Amino acids: CASSLERSNEKLFF. The chain employs TRBV5-1 and TRBJ1-4; D uncertain. Germline CDR1 SGHRS, CDR2 YFSETQ. This CDR3 has 14 amino acids. Trimming removed 0 bases from V and 4 bases from J, with 7 bases in between.

This clone was counted a few times. The V gene is TRBV6-5, the J gene TRBJ1-3; 7 nucleotides agree with TRBD1. From germline, CDR1 is MNHEY and CDR2 SVGAGI. This CDR3 has 15 residues. Trimming cost V 5 bases and J 3 bases; bases outside gene matches: 7. The CDR3 DNA reads as TGTGCCAGCAGTCACGAAGGGGGCCGTGGAAACACCATATATTTT. Translation gives CASSHEGGRGNTIYF.

The J gene is TRBJ2-2, the V gene TRBV24-1; D might be TRBD2 (5 bases). CDR1 and CDR2 from the germline V gene are KGHDR and SFDVKD. Trimming shortened V by 2 bases and J by 5 bases, and 11 bases separated the two germline ends. The CDR3 is 15 amino acids. The chain's CDR3 is CATSDSPPGTGELFF. The CDR3 nucleotides read TGTGCCACCAGTGATTCCCCTCCGGGGACCGGGGAGCTGTTTTTT.

The DNA of the CDR3 is TGTGCCAGCGGGACAGGGGTGTACGAGCAGTACGTC. Protein product: CASGTGVYEQYV. The genes are TRBV6-5 and TRBJ2-7, with 10 bases aligning to TRBD1. V was pared by 8 bases and J by 4 bases, with 2 bases of the junction left unmatched. This CDR3 has 12 residues. Germline V lookup: CDR1 MNHEY, CDR2 SVGAGI.

The chain employs TRBV5-5 and TRBJ2-3; D not certain. This CDR3 has 13 residues. In germline, CDR1 is SGHKS, CDR2 YYEKEE (reference sequence). Trimming stripped 0 bases from V and 4 bases from J, with 6 bases between. CDR3 sequence (DNA): TGTGCCAGCAGCTTGGGACATGCAGATACGCAGTATTTT. Amino acids: CASSLGHADTQYF.

J is TRBJ1-5 and V is TRBV28; TRBD1 matches 7 bases. The CDR3 runs 14 residues. The trim removed 5 bases at V and 10 bases at J, leaving 11 bases unmatched. CDR1 and CDR2 (germline): MDHEN, SYDVKM. The CDR3 region has the DNA TGTGCCAGCAGTACCGACAGGGTATGGGCCCCCCAGCATTTT. This gives the protein CASSTDRVWAPQHF.

The chain joins TRBV5-8 to TRBJ2-5, with 10 nucleotides matching TRBD2. Trimming cost V 4 bases and J 2 bases; bases outside gene matches: 11. The CDR3 totals 17 residues. CDR1 SGHTS and CDR2 YDEGEE come from the germline V gene. CDR3 in DNA: TGTGCCAGCAGCACGGGACTAGCGCGCCAGGGGCAAGAGACCCAGTACTTC. This sequence encodes CASSTGLARQGQETQYF. The full variable domain, rest sourced from reference TRBV5-8 and TRBJ2-5, is EAGVTQSPTHLIKTRGQQATLRCSPISGHTSVYWYQQALGLGLQFLLWYDEGEERNRGNFPPRFSGRQFPNYSSELNVNALELEDSALYLCASSTGLARQGQETQYFGPGTRLLVL.

J is TRBJ2-5 and V is TRBV11-3, with TRBD2 matching 11 bases. Looked up from germline, CDR1 is SGHNT and CDR2 is YENEEA. Trimming at V came to 6 bases and at J to 3 bases, leaving 12 bases not matched to a gene. The CDR3 is 17 amino acids. The CDR3 here is CASRALAGGTYKETQYF. CDR3 bases: TGTGCCAGCAGAGCCCTAGCGGGGGGAACGTATAAAGAGACCCAGTACTTC.

This chain connects TRBV29-1 to TRBJ2-1; D unclear. Germline CDR1 is SQVTM and CDR2 is ANQGSEA. This CDR3 is built from 10 residues. V lost 4 bases, J lost 9 bases, and 7 bases lay in between. DNA of the CDR3: TGCAGCGTTGGACGACTTGAGCAGTTCTTC. Amino acid sequence: CSVGRLEQFF.

This clone showed up just once. V and J are TRBV6-2 or TRBV6-3 and TRBJ2-7, with TRBD1 identical over 7 bases. This CDR3 region has 14 residues. V lost 5 bases and J lost 0; bases outside the gene matches: 4. The germline V gene encodes CDR1 MNHEY and CDR2 SVGEGT. The CDR3 spells CASSRGQSSYEQYV. The CDR3 nucleotides read TGTGCCAGCAGTCGGGGACAGAGCTCCTACGAGCAGTACGTC.

Here the CDR3 DNA reads TGCGCCAGCAGCGGGCTGACAGGGGACCAAGAGACCCAGTACTTC. It codes for CASSGLTGDQETQYF. The chain combines TRBV5-1 with TRBJ2-5, with 8 bases fitting TRBD1. CDR3 length: 15 amino acids. V shed 4 bases, J shed 0 bases, and the junction held 5 bases outside the gene matches. The V gene's germline CDR1 is SGHRS and CDR2 YFSETQ.

This rearrangement joins TRBV6-1 to TRBJ1-2; possible D gene TRBD1, 6 bases. CDR3 length: 14 amino acids. Germline assignment: CDR1 MNHNS and CDR2 SASEGT. Trimming removed 2 bases at V and 2 bases at J, with 9 bases between. The CDR3 nucleotides read TGTGCCAGCAGTGAATTGGGGGCGAACTATGGCTACACCTTC. As protein: CASSELGANYGYTF.

CDR3 sequence: CASSQSGLTQYF. For the CDR3, the DNA is TGTGCCAGCAGCCAATCCGGACTGACCCAGTACTTC. J is TRBJ2-5 and V is TRBV3-1 (or the pseudogene TRBV3-2); D is possibly TRBD2 (5 bases). With 2 bases removed from V and 7 bases from J, the gap between germline ends came to 8 bases. Germline values: CDR1 LGHDT, CDR2 YNNKEL (reference sequence). The CDR3 is 12 amino acids.

This sequence joins TRBV7-9 and TRBJ1-1; 11 bases fit TRBD1. J was trimmed by 4 bases and V by 6 bases; bases with no gene match: 7. The CDR3 is 15 amino acids. The germline CDR1 and CDR2 sequences are SEHNR and FQNEAQ (reference sequence). The CDR3: CASSSPGQGATEAFF. In DNA, the CDR3 is TGTGCCAGCAGTTCCCCCGGACAGGGGGCCACTGAAGCTTTCTTT.

This clone came up once. V and J are TRBV11-2 and TRBJ1-5, with D perhaps matching TRBD1 (6 bases). The CDR3 is 13 residues long. Trimming removed 5 bases from V and 7 bases from J, with 12 bases in between. The germline V gene encodes CDR1 SGHAT and CDR2 FQNNGV. Here the CDR3 DNA reads TGTGCCAGCAGCGAACAGGGTGGCCAGCCCCAGCATTTT. Encoded protein: CASSEQGGQPQHF.

This rearrangement joins TRBV7-2 to TRBJ2-3; 7 nucleotides match TRBD2. Per germline, CDR1 SGHTA and CDR2 FQGNSA. Germline trimming cut 4 bases from V and 2 bases from J; bases unmatched to any gene: 12. The CDR3 is 17 residues long. CDR3 sequence (DNA): TGTGCCAGCAGCTCCCCCGGAAGAGCGGGGTACACAGATACGCAGTATTTT. Translating gives CASSSPGRAGYTDTQYF.

J is TRBJ2-3 and V is TRBV13; TRBD2 matches 9 bases. With V trimmed by 8 bases and J by 2 bases, 11 bases remained unmatched. The germline V gene encodes CDR1 PRHDT and CDR2 FYEKMQ (reference sequence). The CDR3 contains 16 residues. The CDR3 DNA sequence: TGTGCCAGCGGCCTTATGGGCGGGAGGGCCACAGATACGCAGTATTTT. The encoded protein is CASGLMGGRATDTQYF.

This clone was seen only once. This chain links TRBV25-1 with TRBJ1-2, with D uncertain. Germline V gene lookup returns CDR1 MGHDK and CDR2 SYGVNS. Trimming pared 5 bases from V and 2 bases from J, leaving 6 bases between. The CDR3 is 12 residues long. CDR3 sequence reads: CASSSGNYGYTF. CDR3 nucleotide sequence: TGTGCCAGCAGTTCGGGAAACTATGGCTACACCTTC.

This sequence joins TRBV9 and TRBJ1-6; D is ambiguous. V lost 4 bases, J lost 4 bases, and 12 bases lay in between. CDR1 and CDR2 from the germline V gene are SGDLS and YYNGEE. The length of the CDR3 is 15 residues. The CDR3 region has the DNA TGTGCCAGCAGCTCAACCAACAATTATAATTCACCCCTCCACTTT. Protein: CASSSTNNYNSPLHF.